Each of the 8 T cell receptor beta chains below was sequenced from the same sample in a study of blood T cell repertoires in COVID-19. Libraries were prepared by immunoSEQ multiplex PCR; TCRdb keeps only in-frame clonotypes and omits some of them. The sample gives approximately 160,000 clones, roughly nine tenths of which show up once; roughly 4.1% is in the top ten. Sequencing used peripheral blood. These receptors came from a woman aged 70-85 years with acute or convalescent COVID-19.

V and J are TRBV14 and TRBJ1-1; D gene unclear. V gave up 3 bases and J gave up 0 bases, with 8 bases separating them. This CDR3 is 14 amino acids long. CDR1 is SGHDN, CDR2 FVKESK, per germline. CDR3 coding DNA: TGTGCCAGCAGCCATCGGGGTATGAACACTGAAGCTTTCTTT. Translation: CASSHRGMNTEAFF.

V is TRBV7-2 and J is TRBJ2-1, with TRBD2 matching 7 bases. Germline V lookup: CDR1 SGHTA, CDR2 FQGNSA. This CDR3 contains 18 residues. V lost 1 base, J lost 5 bases, and 14 bases stayed unmatched. The CDR3 DNA sequence: TGTGCCAGCAGCTTAGTGCCCGGGGCGGGAGTGACTGACAATGAGCAGTTCTTC. This sequence encodes CASSLVPGAGVTDNEQFF.

CDR3: CASSYLGQGNSPLHF. The CDR3 nucleotides are TGTGCCAGCAGTTACCTCGGACAGGGTAACTCACCCCTCCACTTT. This rearrangement joins TRBV6-2 or TRBV6-3 to TRBJ1-6; 8 nucleotides line up with TRBD1. J lost 10 bases, V lost 2 bases, and 7 bases had no gene match. The CDR3 covers 15 residues. Germline V CDR1 and CDR2: MNHEY, SVGEGT.

The rearrangement links TRBV28 to TRBJ1-2, with 9 bases matching TRBD1. Trimming cost V 7 bases and J 7 bases; bases outside gene matches: 16. CDR3 length: 16 residues. Per the germline V gene, CDR1 is MDHEN and CDR2 is SYDVKM. CDR3 sequence reads: CASTLGGPGTGIGYTF. CDR3 DNA: TGTGCCAGCACCTTAGGGGGTCCTGGGACAGGGATTGGCTACACCTTC.

The chain employs TRBV5-6 and TRBJ1-5, with a weak D call TRBD1 (6 bases). The CDR3 has 15 residues. Per germline, CDR1 SGHDT and CDR2 YYEEEE. V gave up 4 bases and J gave up 5 bases, with 16 bases separating them. The CDR3 protein is CASSLGPAGDQPQHF. CDR3 DNA sequence: TGTGCCAGCAGCCTGGGGCCCGCAGGGGATCAGCCCCAGCATTTT.

The V and J genes are TRBV7-9 and TRBJ1-1, with 9 nucleotides matching TRBD1. V dropped 5 bases and J dropped 5; count of bases not matched to a gene: 9. Germline loops: CDR1 SEHNR, CDR2 FQNEAQ (reference sequence). The CDR3 contains 15 residues. The CDR3 region is CASSVTGGRGTEAFF. The CDR3 coding sequence is TGTGCCAGCAGCGTGACAGGGGGAAGAGGAACTGAAGCTTTCTTT.

The genes are TRBV7-9 and TRBJ2-1; D may be TRBD2 (5 bases). There are 17 residues in the CDR3. Trimming took 5 bases from V and 3 from J, leaving 20 bases between them. The germline V gene encodes CDR1 SEHNR and CDR2 FQNEAQ (reference sequence). Here the CDR3 reads CASSADISDGLYNEQFF. The CDR3 region has the DNA TGTGCCAGCAGCGCCGACATTAGCGACGGCCTCTACAATGAGCAGTTCTTC.

The V call is TRBV11-2, the J call TRBJ2-1, with TRBD2 matching 7 bases. The CDR3 sequence is 16 residues long. After removal of 5 bases from V and 4 bases from J, the junction contained 11 bases not matched to a gene. The germline V gene has CDR1 SGHAT and CDR2 FQNNGV. The CDR3 DNA reads as TGTGCCAGCAGCCCCTCGGGGCTAGCGGAATACAATGAGCAGTTCTTC. Its translation is CASSPSGLAEYNEQFF.